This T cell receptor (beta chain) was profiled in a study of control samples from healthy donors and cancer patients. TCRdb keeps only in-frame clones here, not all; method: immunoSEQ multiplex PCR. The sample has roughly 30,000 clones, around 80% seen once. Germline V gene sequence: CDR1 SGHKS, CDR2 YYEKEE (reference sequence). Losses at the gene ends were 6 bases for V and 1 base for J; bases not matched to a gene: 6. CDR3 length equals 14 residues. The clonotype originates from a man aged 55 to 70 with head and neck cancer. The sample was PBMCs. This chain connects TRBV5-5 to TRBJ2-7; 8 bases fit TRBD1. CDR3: CASMRTGSSYEQYF. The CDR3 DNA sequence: TGTGCCAGCATGCGGACAGGGAGTTCCTACGAGCAGTACTTC.